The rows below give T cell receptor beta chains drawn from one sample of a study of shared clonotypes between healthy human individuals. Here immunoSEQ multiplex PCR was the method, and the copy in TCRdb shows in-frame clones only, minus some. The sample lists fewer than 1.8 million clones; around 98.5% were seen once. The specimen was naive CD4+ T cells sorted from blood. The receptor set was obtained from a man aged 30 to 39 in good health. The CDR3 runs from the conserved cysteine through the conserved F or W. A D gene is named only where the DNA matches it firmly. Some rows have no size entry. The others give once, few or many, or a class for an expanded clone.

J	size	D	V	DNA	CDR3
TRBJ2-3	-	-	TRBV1	TGCACCAGCAGCCAAGATTCAGATACGCAGTATTTT	CTSSQDSDTQYF
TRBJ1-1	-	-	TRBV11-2	TGTGCCAGCAGCTTAGTAACGGGATCGCGGCAAGCTTTCTTT	CASSLVTGSRQAFF
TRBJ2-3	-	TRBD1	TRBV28	TGTGCCAGCAGTCGGACAGGGATTGGAGATACGCAGTATTTT	CASSRTGIGDTQYF
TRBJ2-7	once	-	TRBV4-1	TGCGCCAGCAGCACGGCCGGGACACAGCCTTACGAGCAGTACTTC	CASSTAGTQPYEQYF
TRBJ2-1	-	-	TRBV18	TGTGCCAGCTCCTTCAAAACAGGTGCGTCCGCGGACTACAATGAGCAGTTCTTC	CASSFKTGASADYNEQFF
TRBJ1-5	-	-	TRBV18	TGTGCCAGCTCACCAAGTCCTAAACAGGGTATCTTACAGCCCCAGCATTTT	CASSPSPKQGILQPQHF
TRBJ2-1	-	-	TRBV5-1	TGCGCCAGCAGCTTGGTACGGAACAATGAGCAGTTCTTC	CASSLVRNNEQFF
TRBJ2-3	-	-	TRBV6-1	TGTGCCAGCAGTGAAAAACCCCCCCGACGGACAACCGGACAGCGGGGAGATACGCAGTATTTT	CASSEKPPRRTTGQRGDTQYF
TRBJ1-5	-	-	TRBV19	TGTGCCAGTAGTATAGCCAGGGGTCCCCATCAGCCCCAGCATTTT	CASSIARGPHQPQHF
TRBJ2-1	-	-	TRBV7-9	TGTGCCAGCAGCGTTGGATTTTCTGGGGCCAATGAGCAGTTCTTC	CASSVGFSGANEQFF
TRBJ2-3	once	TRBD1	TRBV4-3	TGCGCCAGCAGGGACAGGGGGGACCTCACAGATACGCAGTATTTT	CASRDRGDLTDTQYF
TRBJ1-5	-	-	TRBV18	TGTGCCAGCTCACCACTTGCCAAGGGACAGCCCCAGCATTTT	CASSPLAKGQPQHF
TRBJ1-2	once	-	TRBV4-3	TGCGCCAGCAGCCAAGAGGGCAGAGCCCTCGGCTATGGCTACACCTTC	CASSQEGRALGYGYTF
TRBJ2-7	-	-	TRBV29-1	TGCAGCGTGGAAACAGGGACCTACGAGCAGTACTTC	CSVETGTYEQYF
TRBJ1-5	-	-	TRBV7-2	TGTGCCAGCAGCTTAGTTAGCAATCAGCCCCAGCATTTT	CASSLVSNQPQHF
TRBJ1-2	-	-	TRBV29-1	TGCAGCGTTGAAAGTTATGGACAGGGCTACACCTTC	CSVESYGQGYTF
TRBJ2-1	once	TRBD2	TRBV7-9	TGTGCCAGCAGCTTAGACGAAGGACTAGCCGATGAGCAGTTCTTC	CASSLDEGLADEQFF
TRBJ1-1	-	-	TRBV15	TGTGCCACCAGCAGAGTTACGGGTGGGGCTGAAGCTTTCTTT	CATSRVTGGAEAFF